The 29 T cell receptor beta chains listed next were all sequenced from one sample in a study of OX40 agonist ivuxolimab in advanced cancers. Repertoires were generated with immunoSEQ multiplex PCR, while TCRdb's copy carries only in-frame clones and drops some. The top ten clones hold 3% to 4% of a sample with roughly 100,000 clones, around 82% of them seen once. The specimen was CD4+ or CD8+ T cells sorted from blood, collected in a trial of the OX40 agonist ivuxolimab. The receptor set was obtained from an adult with an advanced solid tumor such as melanoma, head and neck, liver or kidney cancer.

The chain recombines TRBV27 with TRBJ2-7, with 11 bases lining up with TRBD1. The CDR3 loop spans 16 amino acids. V lost 2 bases to trimming and J lost 4 bases; unmatched junction nucleotides: 7. Germline-derived CDR1 and CDR2 are MNHEY and SMNVEV (reference sequence). The CDR3 DNA reads as TGTGCCAGCAGTTTAAGTTGGACAGGGGGCGTTTACGAGCAGTACTTC. This gives the protein CASSLSWTGGVYEQYF.

V gene TRBV5-6 combines with J gene TRBJ2-5; 8 nucleotides align to TRBD1. With the DNA end fitting TRBJ2-7 better, the J assignment may be wrong. The CDR3 totals 15 residues. CDR1 SGHDT and CDR2 YYEEEE come from the germline V gene. CDR3 protein: CASSSGQGYPYEQYF. CDR3 DNA: TGTGCCAGCAGCTCCGGACAGGGCTACCCCTACGAGCAGTACTTC.

CDR3 residues: CASSLVTDTQYF. Here the CDR3 DNA reads TGTGCCAGCAGTTTAGTTACAGATACGCAGTATTTT. This sequence joins TRBV28 and TRBJ2-3, with D hard to call. V was shortened by 2 bases and J by 3 bases, with 3 bases between the two germline ends. The CDR3 is 12 residues long. Germline loops: CDR1 MDHEN, CDR2 SYDVKM.

This chain's CDR3 is CAWRRGPESSEAFF. The CDR3 DNA follows: TGTGCCTGGAGAAGGGGGCCAGAATCGTCTGAAGCTTTCTTT. The chain links TRBV30 to TRBJ1-1, with 7 bases aligning to TRBD1. Looked up from germline, CDR1 is GTSNPN and CDR2 is SVGIG (reference sequence). This CDR3 comprises 14 residues. Unmatched junction bases numbered 10, after V lost 3 bases and J lost 6 bases.

The rearrangement uses TRBV9 and TRBJ2-2; maybe TRBD2 (6 bases). The CDR3 has 15 residues. Trimming stripped 4 bases from V and 4 bases from J, with 14 bases between. Per the germline V gene, CDR1 is SGDLS and CDR2 is YYNGEE. The CDR3 is CASSPGDGLTGELFF. The DNA for the CDR3 is TGTGCCAGCAGCCCGGGGGACGGACTCACCGGGGAGCTGTTTTTT.

The chain uses TRBV30 and TRBJ2-6; a weak D match, TRBD2 (7 bases). Trimming took off 2 bases at V and 4 bases at J, with 18 bases between the two ends. Per germline, CDR1 GTSNPN and CDR2 SVGIG (reference sequence). The CDR3 spans 17 residues. The CDR3 region has the DNA TGTGCCTGGAGTTTAAAAAGGGGGGGAACCGGGGCCAACGTCCTGACTTTC. Its protein product is CAWSLKRGGTGANVLTF.

The chain uses TRBV6-5 and TRBJ2-5; D is perhaps TRBD1 (6 bases). The end of the DNA fits TRBJ2-7 better, so the J call may be wrong. The CDR3 sequence is 15 residues long. Germline CDR1 reads MNHEY; CDR2 reads SVGAGI. The chain's CDR3 is CASSDWTVGRHEQYF. The CDR3 DNA sequence: TGTGCCAGCAGTGACTGGACAGTAGGAAGGCACGAGCAGTACTTC.

In nucleotides, the CDR3 is TGTGCCTGGAGTGTCCATTTTGGCGCACACGAGACCTACGAGCAGTACTTC. The encoded protein is CAWSVHFGAHETYEQYF. V gene TRBV30 combines with J gene TRBJ2-7; D call uncertain. The V end lost 0 bases, the J end lost 2 bases, and 20 bases lay between the germline ends. The CDR3 extends over 17 amino acids. Germline-derived CDR1 and CDR2 are GTSNPN and SVGIG (reference sequence).

The count of this clone is one. The chain has TRBV25-1 and TRBJ1-1; TRBD1 is a possible D gene (6 bases). There are 17 residues in the CDR3. Trimming left V 3 bases short and J 0 bases short, with 17 bases between. Looked up from germline, CDR1 is MGHDK and CDR2 is SYGVNS. The CDR3 sequence is CASSDKWGGLMNTEAFF. The CDR3 DNA reads TGTGCCAGCAGTGATAAATGGGGGGGCCTTATGAACACTGAAGCTTTCTTT.

The rearrangement joins TRBV7-2 to TRBJ2-3, with 9 nucleotides matching TRBD1. The CDR3 totals 17 residues. Germline values: CDR1 SGHTA, CDR2 FQGNSA. The V and J ends lost 5 bases and 3 bases, in that order; junction bases with no gene match: 12. The CDR3: CASSPRGGTGSTDTQYF. The CDR3 bases are TGTGCCAGCAGCCCGCGGGGCGGGACAGGGAGTACAGATACGCAGTATTTT.

The chain employs TRBV13 and TRBJ2-1, with TRBD1 matching 7 bases. J gave up 4 bases and V 5 bases, and 8 bases lay outside the gene matches. Per germline, CDR1 PRHDT and CDR2 FYEKMQ (reference sequence). This CDR3 has 15 residues. This CDR3 is CASSRQGGLYNEQFF. DNA of the CDR3: TGTGCCAGCAGCCGACAGGGTGGGCTATACAATGAGCAGTTCTTC. The full variable domain, completed using reference TRBV13 and TRBJ2-1, is AAGVIQSPRHLIKEKRETATLKCYPIPRHDTVYWYQQGPGQDPQFLISFYEKMQSDKGSIPDRFSAQQFSDYHSELNMSSLELGDSALYFCASSRQGGLYNEQFFGPGTRLTVL.

V gene TRBV7-3 combines with J gene TRBJ1-2; 8 bases are a match to TRBD1. Germline CDR1 SGHTA, CDR2 FQGTGA. CDR3 length: 13 residues. The J segment lost 7 bases and the V segment lost 5 bases, leaving 6 bases of the junction unmatched. CDR3 bases: TGTGCCAGCAGCCCGACAGGGGAGGGTGGCTACACCTTC. It codes for CASSPTGEGGYTF.

This chain uses TRBV19 with TRBJ1-2; no clear D. The germline V gene encodes CDR1 LNHDA and CDR2 SQIVND (reference sequence). CDR3 length equals 12 residues. The V end lost 4 bases, the J end lost 1 base, and 4 bases lay between the germline ends. CDR3 sequence reads: CASSTVNYGYTF. For the CDR3, the DNA is TGTGCCAGTAGTACGGTTAACTATGGCTACACCTTC.

This clone was detected a few times. This chain connects TRBV19 to TRBJ1-3; tentatively, D is TRBD1 (6 bases). V was clipped by 9 bases and J by 0 bases, with 9 bases between them. This CDR3 spans 13 amino acids. Germline V lookup: CDR1 LNHDA, CDR2 SQIVND (reference sequence). This CDR3 is CASSTGSGNTIYF. The CDR3 DNA is TGTGCCAGCTCGACAGGCTCTGGAAACACCATATATTTT.

The chain joins TRBV5-1 to TRBJ1-3, with 9 bases matching TRBD1. Germline V lookup: CDR1 SGHRS, CDR2 YFSETQ. This CDR3 region has 16 residues. V lost 0 bases, J lost 4 bases, and 5 bases stayed unmatched. The CDR3 loop reads CASSLAGQGRGNTIYF. The CDR3 region has the DNA TGCGCCAGCAGCTTGGCAGGACAGGGGAGAGGAAACACCATATATTTT.

Details on this clone: At one boundary the junction diverges from the germline segment, which might be a read error. The chain joins TRBV4-1 to TRBJ2-4; D perhaps matches TRBD2 (6 bases). Germline V gene data show CDR1 as MGHRA and CDR2 as YSYEKL. This CDR3 is built from 16 residues. The CDR3: CASSQAGALVGGIQYF. In DNA form, the CDR3 reads TGTGCCAGCAGCCAAGCGGGTGCCCTAGTTGGGGGCATTCAGTACTTC.

This chain uses TRBV5-4 with TRBJ2-4, with D perhaps being TRBD1 or TRBD2 (5 bases each). The CDR3 has 14 residues. Per germline, CDR1 SGHNT and CDR2 YYREEE (reference sequence). The V and J ends lost 0 bases and 5 bases respectively, with 9 bases between them. The CDR3 spells CASSLGGLENIQYF. DNA for the CDR3: TGTGCCAGCAGCTTGGGGGGGTTGGAAAACATTCAGTACTTC.

In this sample, this clone turned up once. The chain recombines TRBV19 with TRBJ2-5; 9 bases agree with TRBD1. The tail of the sequence fits TRBJ2-7 better, so the J call may be wrong. Germline loops: CDR1 LNHDA, CDR2 SQIVND (reference sequence). The CDR3 is 13 amino acids. The CDR3 DNA reads TGTGCCAGTAGTCGGACAGGGGCCTACGAGCAGTACTTC. This encodes CASSRTGAYEQYF.

The rearrangement joins TRBV7-9 to TRBJ2-7, with TRBD2 as a possible D gene (5 bases). Germline V gene lookup returns CDR1 SEHNR and CDR2 FQNEAQ (reference sequence). The CDR3 is 15 residues long. Trimming stripped 4 bases from V and 5 bases from J, with 18 bases between. The DNA of the CDR3 is TGTGCCAGCAGCTCTAGCAGTCGGGCCTATCACGAGCAGTACTTC. Its translation: CASSSSSRAYHEQYF.

This rearrangement joins TRBV19 to TRBJ2-7; D unclear. Germline assignment: CDR1 LNHDA and CDR2 SQIVND (reference sequence). Trimming took off 6 bases at V and 0 bases at J, with 9 bases between the two ends. The CDR3 covers 13 residues. CDR3 nucleotides: TGTGCCAGTAGATCTCCCCCCTCCTACGAGCAGTACTTC. It translates to CASRSPPSYEQYF.

This clone was counted a few times. V gene TRBV29-1 combines with J gene TRBJ2-1; the D is unclear. Germline V gene data show CDR1 as SQVTM and CDR2 as ANQGSEA. The V gene lost 6 bases and the J gene lost 5 bases, with 20 bases spanning the gap. CDR3 length: 15 amino acids. CDR3 nucleotide sequence: TGCAGCGTCCGACTGGGTAGCAGCGCGGACAATGAGCAGTTCTTC. Its protein is CSVRLGSSADNEQFF.

The V gene is TRBV27, the J gene TRBJ1-1; 11 bases are a match to TRBD1. With 6 bases clipped from V and 4 bases from J, the junction kept 4 bases outside the gene matches. The CDR3 covers 14 residues. Germline-derived CDR1 and CDR2 are MNHEY and SMNVEV (reference sequence). The CDR3 coding sequence is TGTGCCAGCAGAGGACAGGGGGCGGCCACTGAAGCTTTCTTT. Its protein product is CASRGQGAATEAFF.

The chain employs TRBV2 and TRBJ1-5; D uncertain. Germline loops: CDR1 SNHLY, CDR2 FYNNEI. V lost 1 base to trimming and J lost 7 bases, with 5 bases between them. The CDR3 is made up of 12 amino acids. This CDR3 is CASSEERQPQHF. In DNA form, the CDR3 reads TGTGCCAGCAGTGAAGAGAGACAGCCCCAGCATTTT.

The chain recombines TRBV4-2 with TRBJ2-4; D may be TRBD2 (7 bases). The CDR3 totals 16 residues. Germline V gene data show CDR1 as LGHNA and CDR2 as YNFKEQ. With 4 bases removed from V and 6 bases from J, the gap between germline ends came to 19 bases. For the CDR3, the DNA is TGTGCCAGCAGCCCTCGGGGGGCTAGCGAAGGAAACATTCAGTACTTC. Residues: CASSPRGASEGNIQYF.

This chain links TRBV10-3 with TRBJ2-7; 11 nucleotides agree with TRBD2. J was trimmed by 1 base and V by 6 bases; bases with no gene match: 2. CDR1 is ENHRY and CDR2 is SYGVKD in the germline V gene. There are 14 residues in the CDR3. DNA for the CDR3: TGTGCCATCAGCAGACTAGCGGGATCCTACGAGCAGTACTTC. This gives the protein CAISRLAGSYEQYF.

The chain joins TRBV7-9 to TRBJ2-6, with D possibly matching TRBD1 (5 bases). The CDR3 is made up of 14 amino acids. Germline V lookup: CDR1 SEHNR, CDR2 FQNEAQ (reference sequence). V lost 6 bases and J 1 base, leaving 7 bases between the germline ends. CDR3 protein: CASSSGSGANVLTF. The CDR3, as DNA: TGTGCCAGCAGTTCAGGGTCTGGGGCCAACGTCCTGACTTTC.

The V gene is TRBV14, the J gene TRBJ2-3; 7 bases are shared with TRBD2. The V segment lost 5 bases and the J segment 2 bases; nucleotides outside the gene matches: 16. The CDR3 contains 18 residues. CDR1 is SGHDN, CDR2 FVKESK, per germline. CDR3 amino acids: CASSTHFGVAGNTDTQYF. The CDR3 nucleotides read TGTGCCAGCAGCACCCATTTTGGGGTAGCGGGTAACACAGATACGCAGTATTTT.

Of note for this clone: This sample also contains other DNA sequences that code for the same CDR3. The rearrangement uses TRBV20-1 and TRBJ1-1, with a possible D match to TRBD1 (6 bases). Germline CDR1 and CDR2: DFQATT and SNEGSKA (reference sequence). This CDR3 is built from 11 residues. The V gene lost 5 bases and the J gene lost 3 bases, with 7 bases spanning the gap. The chain's CDR3 is CSAHRDTEAFF. CDR3 coding DNA: TGCAGTGCTCACAGGGACACTGAAGCTTTCTTT.

The chain has TRBV10-1 and TRBJ1-4; D gene unclear. Per germline, CDR1 WNHNN and CDR2 SYGVQD (reference sequence). The germline V and J ends were trimmed by 1 base and 1 base, with 16 bases remaining between them. The CDR3 is 18 amino acids. CDR3 sequence: CASSEWADVLVTNEKLFF. CDR3 bases: TGCGCCAGCAGTGAGTGGGCAGATGTCCTCGTAACTAATGAAAAACTGTTTTTT.